The clone carrying this TCR beta chain showed up just a few times. Its target is not known. TCRdb reanalysed the PCR reads using MiXCR and keeps one entry per CDR3 protein. Here the sample spans under 600,000 distinct CDR3 sequences, about a quarter being singletons. The authors sorted naive CD8 T cells as CD8+CD4-CCR7+CD45RA+. The data were obtained in a study of molecular identifiers for immune sequencing clone quantification. Turning to the study itself: Replicate experiments divided RNA from about 19,000 or 110,000 naive CD8 cells into five parts and sequenced four.

Germline CDR1 and CDR2: SEHNR and FQNEAQ (reference sequence). The CDR3 totals 15 residues. Trimming cost V 9 bases and J 1 base; bases outside gene matches: 9. Whole-study findings and limits: Detecting spiked Jurkat TCR RNA from one cell among about 910,000 naive cells was reportedly possible. Should identical TCR molecules share a barcode, the sizes of highly expanded clones could be underestimated.

The chain employs TRBV7-9 and TRBJ2-3, with TRBD2 matching 8 bases. This TCR was sampled from a human donor in good health. Some libraries in this study had Jurkat cell RNA spiked in. The sample was naive CD8+ T cells from blood, with Jurkat cell RNA spiked in. Specified subset: FACS-sorted CD8+CD4-CCR7+CD45RA+ naive T cells. CDR3 protein: CASRGGTRGTDTQYF. The CDR3 DNA follows: TGTGCCAGTAGGGGAGGGACTAGGGGCACAGATACGCAGTATTTT.